These T cell receptor beta chains were read from a single sample in a study of T cells in Graves' hyperthyroidism and ophthalmopathy. TCRdb independently ran MiXCR on the multiplex PCR reads; one entry per CDR3 protein. The data contain under 350,000 distinct CDR3 sequences, roughly an eighth of them singletons. The sample consisted of blood. These receptors were taken from a woman aged 40 to 55 with Graves' ophthalmopathy. CDR3s include the opening cysteine and the closing phenylalanine or tryptophan. D genes are given only for firm matches. Clone size is stated in some rows and not others, as once, few, many or a class when expanded.

size	D	J	V	length	CDR3	DNA
many	-	TRBJ1-3	TRBV20-1	11	CSARDGNTIYF	TGCAGTGCTAGAGATGGAAACACCATATATTTT
-	-	TRBJ1-1	TRBV11-2	12	CASRAFGTEAFF	TGTGCCAGCAGGGCTTTCGGGACTGAAGCTTTCTTT
few	TRBD2	TRBJ2-3	TRBV5-6	16	CASSRRAGGYTDTQYF	TGTGCCAGCAGCCGACGAGCGGGAGGGTACACAGATACGCAGTATTTT
-	-	TRBJ2-7	TRBV6-1	13	CASRRGANYEQYF	TGTGCCAGCAGACGGGGGGCGAACTACGAGCAGTACTTC
-	TRBD1	TRBJ1-6	TRBV27	13	CASSGQGNSPLHF	TGTGCCAGTTCCGGACAGGGAAATTCACCCCTCCACTTT
-	TRBD1	TRBJ2-2	TRBV12-3/TRBV12-4	15	CASSIGGSVAGELFF	TGTGCCAGCAGTATAGGGGGCTCAGTCGCCGGGGAGCTGTTTTTT
many	-	TRBJ1-4	TRBV6-6	13	CASSYGGGEKLFF	TGTGCCAGCAGTTACGGGGGCGGTGAAAAACTGTTTTTT
many	-	TRBJ2-4	TRBV5-4	15	CASSLGGIGKNIQYF	TGTGCCAGCAGCTTGGGGGGAATCGGCAAAAACATTCAGTACTTC
few	-	TRBJ1-2	TRBV3-1	14	CASSQDLWTYGYTF	TGTGCCAGCAGCCAAGATTTGTGGACCTATGGCTACACCTTC
few	TRBD1	TRBJ2-2	TRBV10-3	14	CAITPTGGSGELFF	TGTGCCATCACCCCGACAGGGGGTTCCGGGGAGCTGTTTTTT
many	-	TRBJ1-6	TRBV27	13	CASSFRGASPLHF	TGTGCCAGCAGCTTCAGGGGTGCTTCACCCCTCCACTTT
many	TRBD2	TRBJ2-7	TRBV20-1	18	CSTTDRAASGRRGYEQYF	TGCAGTACGACCGACCGGGCTGCTAGCGGGAGGAGGGGCTACGAGCAGTACTTC
few	-	TRBJ2-7	TRBV5-1	14	CASSFGGARFEQYF	TGCGCCAGCAGCTTTGGAGGGGCCCGATTCGAGCAGTACTTC
-	TRBD2	TRBJ2-1	TRBV5-1	15	CASGGAETAYNDQFF	TGTGCCAGCGGGGGGGCGGAGACTGCTTACAATGATCAGTTCTTC
many	-	TRBJ1-1	TRBV20-1	11	CSARVLGEAFF	TGCAGTGCTAGAGTGTTAGGTGAAGCTTTCTTT
many	TRBD2	TRBJ2-2	TRBV20-1	16	CSAPILAGGRTGELFF	TGCAGTGCTCCGATACTAGCGGGGGGCAGGACCGGGGAGCTGTTTTTT
few	TRBD1	TRBJ2-5	TRBV7-6	14	CASSFDRGGETQYF	TGTGCCAGCAGCTTTGACAGGGGGGGGGAGACCCAGTACTTC
many	-	TRBJ2-3	TRBV28	14	CASNPGGSTDTQYF	TGTGCCAGCAACCCTGGGGGGAGCACAGATACGCAGTATTTT
-	-	TRBJ1-5	TRBV6-1	12	CAIGPGRQPQHF	TGTGCCATCGGCCCGGGTCGGCAGCCCCAGCATTTT
-	-	TRBJ1-5	TRBV19	14	CASSQEISNQPQHF	TGTGCCAGTAGCCAAGAAATTAGCAATCAGCCCCAGCATTTT
many	-	TRBJ1-1	TRBV12-3/TRBV12-4	11	CASSFFTEAFF	TGTGCCAGCAGTTTTTTTACTGAAGCTTTCTTT
many	-	TRBJ1-6	TRBV28	13	CASMQGHNSPLHF	TGTGCCAGCATGCAGGGTCATAATTCACCCCTCCACTTT